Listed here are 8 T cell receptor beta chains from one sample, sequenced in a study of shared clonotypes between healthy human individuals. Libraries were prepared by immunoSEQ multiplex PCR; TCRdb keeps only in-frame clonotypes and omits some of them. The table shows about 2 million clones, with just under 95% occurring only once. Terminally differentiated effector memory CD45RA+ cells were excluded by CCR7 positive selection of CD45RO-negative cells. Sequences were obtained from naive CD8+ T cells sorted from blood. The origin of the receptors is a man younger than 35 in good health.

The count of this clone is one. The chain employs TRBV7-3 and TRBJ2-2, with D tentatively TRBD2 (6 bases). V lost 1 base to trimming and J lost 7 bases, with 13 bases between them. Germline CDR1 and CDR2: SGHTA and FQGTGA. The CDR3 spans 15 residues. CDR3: CASSLSVEGNGELFF. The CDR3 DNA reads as TGTGCCAGCAGCTTAAGCGTGGAGGGTAACGGGGAGCTGTTTTTT.

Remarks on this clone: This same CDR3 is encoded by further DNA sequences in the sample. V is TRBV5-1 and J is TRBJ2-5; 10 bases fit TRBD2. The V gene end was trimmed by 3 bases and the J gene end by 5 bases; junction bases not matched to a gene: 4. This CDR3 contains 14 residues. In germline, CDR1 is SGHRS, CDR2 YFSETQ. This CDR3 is CASSSSGSLETQYF. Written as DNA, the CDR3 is TGCGCCAGCAGCTCTAGCGGGAGTTTGGAGACCCAGTACTTC.

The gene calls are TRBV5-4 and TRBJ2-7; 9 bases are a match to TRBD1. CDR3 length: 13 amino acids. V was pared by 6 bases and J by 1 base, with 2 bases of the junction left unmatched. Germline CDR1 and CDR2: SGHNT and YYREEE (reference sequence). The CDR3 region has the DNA TGTGCCAGCACCGGACAGGGGTCCTACGAGCAGTACTTC. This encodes CASTGQGSYEQYF.

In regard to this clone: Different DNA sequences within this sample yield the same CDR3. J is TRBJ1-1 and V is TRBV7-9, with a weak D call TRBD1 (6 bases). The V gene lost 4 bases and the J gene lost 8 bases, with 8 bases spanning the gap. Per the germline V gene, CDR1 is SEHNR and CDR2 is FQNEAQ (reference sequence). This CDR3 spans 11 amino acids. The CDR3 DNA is TGTGCCAGCAGCTGGGGGACAGAAGCTTTCTTT. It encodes CASSWGTEAFF.

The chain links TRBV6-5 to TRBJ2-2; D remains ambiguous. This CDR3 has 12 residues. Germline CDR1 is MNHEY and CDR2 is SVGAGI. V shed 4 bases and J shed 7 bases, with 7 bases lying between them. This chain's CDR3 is CASSWRNGELFF. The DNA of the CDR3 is TGTGCCAGCAGTTGGAGAAACGGGGAGCTGTTTTTT.

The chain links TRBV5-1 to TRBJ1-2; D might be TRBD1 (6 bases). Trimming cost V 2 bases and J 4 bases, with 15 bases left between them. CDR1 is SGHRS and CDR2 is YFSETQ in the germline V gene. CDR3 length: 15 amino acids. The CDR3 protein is CASSLRLGATYGYTF. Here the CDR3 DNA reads TGCGCCAGCAGCTTAAGGCTGGGGGCGACCTATGGCTACACCTTC.

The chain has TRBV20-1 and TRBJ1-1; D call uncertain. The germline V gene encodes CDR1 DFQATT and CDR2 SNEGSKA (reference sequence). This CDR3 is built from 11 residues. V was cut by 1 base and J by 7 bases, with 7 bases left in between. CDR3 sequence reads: CSARGAREAFF. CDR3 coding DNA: TGCAGTGCTAGAGGGGCCCGTGAAGCTTTCTTT.

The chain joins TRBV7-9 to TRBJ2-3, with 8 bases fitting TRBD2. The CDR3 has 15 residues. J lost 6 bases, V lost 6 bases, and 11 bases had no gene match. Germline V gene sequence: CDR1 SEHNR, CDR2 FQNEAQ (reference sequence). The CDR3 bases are TGTGCCAGCAGTCCTTTAATAGCGGGGTCGGATACGCAGTATTTT. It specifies CASSPLIAGSDTQYF. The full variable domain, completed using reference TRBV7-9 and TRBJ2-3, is DTGVSQNPRHKITKRGQNVTFRCDPISEHNRLYWYRQTLGQGPEFLTYFQNEAQLEKSRLLSDRFSAERPKGSFSTLEIQRTEQGDSAMYLCASSPLIAGSDTQYFGPGTRLTVL.